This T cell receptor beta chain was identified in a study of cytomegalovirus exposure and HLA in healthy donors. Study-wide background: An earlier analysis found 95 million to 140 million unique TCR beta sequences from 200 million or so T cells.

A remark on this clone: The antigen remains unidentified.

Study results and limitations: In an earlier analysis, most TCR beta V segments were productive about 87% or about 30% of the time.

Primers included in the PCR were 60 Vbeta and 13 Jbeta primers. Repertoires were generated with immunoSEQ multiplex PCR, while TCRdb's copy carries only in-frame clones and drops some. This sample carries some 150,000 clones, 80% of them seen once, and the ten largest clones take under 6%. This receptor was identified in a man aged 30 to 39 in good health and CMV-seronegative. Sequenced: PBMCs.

The CDR3 DNA reads TGTGCCAGCAGCCCGCGGGGGCGGGGGCACGGAAACATTCAGTACTTC. It encodes CASSPRGRGHGNIQYF. The rearrangement joins TRBV25-1 to TRBJ2-4; D possibly corresponds to TRBD2 (7 bases). This CDR3 is built from 16 residues. V lost 6 bases, J lost 6 bases, and 21 bases lay in between. Germline V gene sequence: CDR1 MGHDK, CDR2 SYGVNS.